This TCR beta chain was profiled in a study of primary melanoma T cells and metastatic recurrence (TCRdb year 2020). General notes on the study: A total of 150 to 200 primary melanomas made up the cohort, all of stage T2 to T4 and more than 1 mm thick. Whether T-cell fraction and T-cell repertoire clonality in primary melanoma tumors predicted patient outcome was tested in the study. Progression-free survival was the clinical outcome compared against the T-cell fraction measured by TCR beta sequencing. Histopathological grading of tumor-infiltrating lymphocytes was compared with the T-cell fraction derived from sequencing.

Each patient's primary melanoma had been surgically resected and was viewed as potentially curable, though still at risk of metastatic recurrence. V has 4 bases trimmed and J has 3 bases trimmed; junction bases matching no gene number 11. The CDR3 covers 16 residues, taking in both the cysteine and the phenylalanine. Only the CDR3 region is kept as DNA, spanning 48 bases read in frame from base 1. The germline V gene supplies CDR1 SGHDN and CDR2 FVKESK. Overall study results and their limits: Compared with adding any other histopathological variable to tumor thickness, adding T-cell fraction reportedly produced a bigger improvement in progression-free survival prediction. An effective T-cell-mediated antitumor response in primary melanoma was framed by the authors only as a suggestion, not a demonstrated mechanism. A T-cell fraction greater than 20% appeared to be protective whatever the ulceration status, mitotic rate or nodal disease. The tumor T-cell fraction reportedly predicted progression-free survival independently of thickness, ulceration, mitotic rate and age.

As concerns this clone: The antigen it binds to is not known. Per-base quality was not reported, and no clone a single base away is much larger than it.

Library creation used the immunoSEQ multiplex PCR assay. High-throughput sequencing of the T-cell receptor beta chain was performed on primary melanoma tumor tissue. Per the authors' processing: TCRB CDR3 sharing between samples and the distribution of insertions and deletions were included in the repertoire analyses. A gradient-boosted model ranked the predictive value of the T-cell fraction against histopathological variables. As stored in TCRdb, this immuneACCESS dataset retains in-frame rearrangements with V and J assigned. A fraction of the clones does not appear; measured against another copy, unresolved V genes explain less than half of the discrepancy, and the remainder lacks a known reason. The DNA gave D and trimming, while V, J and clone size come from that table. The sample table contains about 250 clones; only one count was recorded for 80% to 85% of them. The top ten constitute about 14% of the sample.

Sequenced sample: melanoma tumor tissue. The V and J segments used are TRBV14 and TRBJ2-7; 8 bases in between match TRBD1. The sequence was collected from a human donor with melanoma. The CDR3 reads CASSPGVGTGLYEQYF. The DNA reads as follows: TGTGCCAGCAGCCCCGGGGTTGGGACAGGACTCTACGAGCAGTACTTC.